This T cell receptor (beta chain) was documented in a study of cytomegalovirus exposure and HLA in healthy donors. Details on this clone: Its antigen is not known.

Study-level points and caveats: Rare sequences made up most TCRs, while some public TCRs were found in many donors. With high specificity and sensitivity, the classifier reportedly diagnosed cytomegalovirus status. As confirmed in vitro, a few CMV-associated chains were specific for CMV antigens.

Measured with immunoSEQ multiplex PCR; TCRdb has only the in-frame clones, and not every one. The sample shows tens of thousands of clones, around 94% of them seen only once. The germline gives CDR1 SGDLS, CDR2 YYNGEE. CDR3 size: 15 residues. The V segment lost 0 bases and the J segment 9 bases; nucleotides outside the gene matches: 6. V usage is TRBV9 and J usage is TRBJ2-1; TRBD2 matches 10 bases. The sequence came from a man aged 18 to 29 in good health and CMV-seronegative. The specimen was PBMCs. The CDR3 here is CASSVELAGVFEQFF. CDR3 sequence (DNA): TGTGCCAGCAGCGTAGAGCTAGCGGGAGTCTTTGAGCAGTTCTTC.